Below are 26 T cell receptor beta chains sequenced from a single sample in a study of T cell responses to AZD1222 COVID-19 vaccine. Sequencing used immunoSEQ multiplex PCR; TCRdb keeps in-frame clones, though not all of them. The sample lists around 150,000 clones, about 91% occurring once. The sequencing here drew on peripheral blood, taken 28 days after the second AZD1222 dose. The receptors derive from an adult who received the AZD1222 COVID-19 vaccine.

The CDR3 is CASGLGGNTEAFF. The CDR3 coding sequence is TGTGCCAGCGGTCTAGGGGGGAACACTGAAGCTTTCTTT. The chain carries TRBV9 and TRBJ1-1; D perhaps matches TRBD1 (6 bases). Germline V CDR1 and CDR2: SGDLS, YYNGEE. The CDR3 has 13 residues. Trimming shortened V by 7 bases and J by 1 base, and 11 bases separated the two germline ends.

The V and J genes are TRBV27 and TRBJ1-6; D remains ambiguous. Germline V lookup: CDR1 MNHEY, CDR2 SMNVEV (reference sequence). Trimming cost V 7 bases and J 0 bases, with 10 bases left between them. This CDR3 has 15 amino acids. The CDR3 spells CASTPGSSYNSPLHF. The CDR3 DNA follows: TGTGCCAGCACCCCCGGGAGCTCCTATAATTCACCCCTCCACTTT.

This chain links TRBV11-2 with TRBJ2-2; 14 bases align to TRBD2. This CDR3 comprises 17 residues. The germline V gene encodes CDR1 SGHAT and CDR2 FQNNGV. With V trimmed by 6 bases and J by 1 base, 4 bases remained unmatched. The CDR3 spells CASSKTSGGVNTGELFF. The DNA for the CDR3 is TGTGCCAGCAGTAAGACTAGCGGGGGGGTGAACACCGGGGAGCTGTTTTTT.

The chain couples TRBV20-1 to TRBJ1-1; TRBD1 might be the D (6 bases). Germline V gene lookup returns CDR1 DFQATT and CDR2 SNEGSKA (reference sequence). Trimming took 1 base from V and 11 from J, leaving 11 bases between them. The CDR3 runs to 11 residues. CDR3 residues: CSARVGGWAFF. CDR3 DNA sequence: TGCAGTGCTAGAGTAGGGGGGTGGGCTTTCTTT.

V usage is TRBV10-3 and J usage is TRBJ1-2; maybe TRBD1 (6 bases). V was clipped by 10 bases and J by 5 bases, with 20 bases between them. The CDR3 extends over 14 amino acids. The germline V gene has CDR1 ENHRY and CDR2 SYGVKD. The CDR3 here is CATLQGVVDYGYTF. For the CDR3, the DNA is TGTGCCACCCTACAGGGAGTCGTGGATTATGGCTACACCTTC.

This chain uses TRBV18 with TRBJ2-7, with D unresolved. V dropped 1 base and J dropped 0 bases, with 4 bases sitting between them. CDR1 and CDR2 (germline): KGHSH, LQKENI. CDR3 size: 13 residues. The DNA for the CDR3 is TGTGCCAGCTCACCACAGGGCTCCTACGAGCAGTACTTC. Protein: CASSPQGSYEQYF.

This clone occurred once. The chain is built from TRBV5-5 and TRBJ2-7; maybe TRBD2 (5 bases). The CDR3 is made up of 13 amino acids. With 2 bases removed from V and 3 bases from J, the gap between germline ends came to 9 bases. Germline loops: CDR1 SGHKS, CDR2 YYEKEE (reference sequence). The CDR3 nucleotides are TGTGCCAGCAGCTTCCGGGGTCGCTACGAGCAGTACTTC. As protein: CASSFRGRYEQYF. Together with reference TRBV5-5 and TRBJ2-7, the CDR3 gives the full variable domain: DAGVTQSPTHLIKTRGQQVTLRCSPISGHKSVSWYQQVLGQGPQFIFQYYEKEERGRGNFPDRFSARQFPNYSSELNVNALLLGDSALYLCASSFRGRYEQYFGPGTRLTVT.

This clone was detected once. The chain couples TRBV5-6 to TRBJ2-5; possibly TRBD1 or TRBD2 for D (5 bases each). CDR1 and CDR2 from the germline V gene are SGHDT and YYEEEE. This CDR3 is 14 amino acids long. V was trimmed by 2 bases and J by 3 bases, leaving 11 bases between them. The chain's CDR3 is CASSFWGTEETQYF. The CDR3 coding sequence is TGTGCCAGCAGCTTTTGGGGGACCGAAGAGACCCAGTACTTC.

The CDR3 nucleotides read TGTGCCAGCAGTCCCGGGACAGGGGGGTTGAAGGACACTGAAGCTTTCTTT. Translating gives CASSPGTGGLKDTEAFF. The chain recombines TRBV6-6 with TRBJ1-1, with 11 bases lining up with TRBD1. CDR3 length equals 17 residues. V shed 5 bases and J 3 bases; nucleotides not matched to a gene: 11. Looked up from germline, CDR1 is MNHNY and CDR2 is SVGAGI (reference sequence).

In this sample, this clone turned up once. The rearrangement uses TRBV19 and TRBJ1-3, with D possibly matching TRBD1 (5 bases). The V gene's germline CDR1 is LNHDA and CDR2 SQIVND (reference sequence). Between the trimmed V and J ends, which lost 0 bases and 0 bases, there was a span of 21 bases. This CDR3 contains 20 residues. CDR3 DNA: TGTGCCAGTAGTATAGATCCCGGACAAGTCCCGGACTACTCTGGAAACACCATATATTTT. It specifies CASSIDPGQVPDYSGNTIYF.

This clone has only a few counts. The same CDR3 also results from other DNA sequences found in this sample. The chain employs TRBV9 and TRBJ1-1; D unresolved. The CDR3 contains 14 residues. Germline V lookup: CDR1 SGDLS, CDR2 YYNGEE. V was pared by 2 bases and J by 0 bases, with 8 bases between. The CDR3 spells CASSVTEMNTEAFF. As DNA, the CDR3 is TGTGCCAGCAGCGTTACAGAGATGAACACTGAAGCTTTCTTT.

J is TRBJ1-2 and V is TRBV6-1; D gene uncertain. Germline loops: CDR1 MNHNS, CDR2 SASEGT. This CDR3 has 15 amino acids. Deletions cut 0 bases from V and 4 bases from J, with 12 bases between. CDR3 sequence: CASSEAVWTSYGYTF. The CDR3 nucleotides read TGTGCCAGCAGTGAAGCGGTATGGACGTCCTATGGCTACACCTTC.

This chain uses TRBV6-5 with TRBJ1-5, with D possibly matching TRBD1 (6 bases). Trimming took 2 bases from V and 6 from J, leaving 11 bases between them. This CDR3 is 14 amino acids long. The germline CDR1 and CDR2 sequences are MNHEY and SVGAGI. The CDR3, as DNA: TGTGCCAGCAGTTACAAACAGGGAGGTCAGCCCCAGCATTTT. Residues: CASSYKQGGQPQHF.

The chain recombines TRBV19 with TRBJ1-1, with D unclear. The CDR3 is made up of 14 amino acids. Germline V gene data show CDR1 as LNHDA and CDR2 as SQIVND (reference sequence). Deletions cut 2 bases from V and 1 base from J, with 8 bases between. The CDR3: CASSISSRNTEAFF. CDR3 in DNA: TGTGCCAGTAGTATAAGCTCCAGGAACACTGAAGCTTTCTTT.

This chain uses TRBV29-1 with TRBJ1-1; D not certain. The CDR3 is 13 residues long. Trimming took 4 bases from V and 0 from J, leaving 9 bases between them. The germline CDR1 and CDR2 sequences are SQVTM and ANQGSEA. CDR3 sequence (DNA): TGCAGCGTTGGTTCTCTCGTGAACACTGAAGCTTTCTTT. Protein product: CSVGSLVNTEAFF.

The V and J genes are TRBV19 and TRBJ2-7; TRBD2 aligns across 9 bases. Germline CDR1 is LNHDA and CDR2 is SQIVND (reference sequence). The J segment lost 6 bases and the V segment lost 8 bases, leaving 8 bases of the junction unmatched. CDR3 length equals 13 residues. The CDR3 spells CASSGQLAGEQYF. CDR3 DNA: TGTGCCAGTTCGGGCCAACTAGCGGGCGAGCAGTACTTC.

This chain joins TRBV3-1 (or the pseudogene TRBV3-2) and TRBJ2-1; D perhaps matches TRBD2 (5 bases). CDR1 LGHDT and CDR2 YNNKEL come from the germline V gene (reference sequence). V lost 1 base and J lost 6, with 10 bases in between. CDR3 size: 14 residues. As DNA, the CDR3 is TGTGCCAGCAGCCAAGGAAGCGGCCTCAATGAGCAGTTCTTC. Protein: CASSQGSGLNEQFF.

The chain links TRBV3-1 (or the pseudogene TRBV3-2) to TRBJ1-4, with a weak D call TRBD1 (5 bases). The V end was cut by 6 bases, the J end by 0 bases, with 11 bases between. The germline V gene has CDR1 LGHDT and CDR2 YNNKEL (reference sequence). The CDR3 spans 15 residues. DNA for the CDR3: TGTGCCAGCAGAGAGACAGATGCAACTAATGAAAAACTGTTTTTT. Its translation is CASRETDATNEKLFF.

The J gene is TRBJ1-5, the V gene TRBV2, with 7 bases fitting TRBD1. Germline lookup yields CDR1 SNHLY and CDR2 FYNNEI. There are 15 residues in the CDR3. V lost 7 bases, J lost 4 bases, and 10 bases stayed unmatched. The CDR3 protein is CASNRGGTANQPQHF. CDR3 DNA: TGTGCCAGCAACCGAGGGGGGACAGCAAATCAGCCCCAGCATTTT.

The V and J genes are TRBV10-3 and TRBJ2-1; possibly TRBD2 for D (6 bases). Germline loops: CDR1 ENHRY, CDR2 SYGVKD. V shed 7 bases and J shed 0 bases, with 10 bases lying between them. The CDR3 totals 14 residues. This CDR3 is CAIMRGPSYNEQFF. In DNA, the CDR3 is TGTGCCATCATGCGGGGTCCCTCCTACAATGAGCAGTTCTTC.

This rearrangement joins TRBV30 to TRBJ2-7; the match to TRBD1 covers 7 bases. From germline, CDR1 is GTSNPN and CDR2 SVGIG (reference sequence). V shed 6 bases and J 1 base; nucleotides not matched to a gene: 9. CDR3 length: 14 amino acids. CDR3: CACLVTGLSYEQYF. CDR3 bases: TGTGCCTGCCTAGTGACAGGGTTGTCCTACGAGCAGTACTTC.

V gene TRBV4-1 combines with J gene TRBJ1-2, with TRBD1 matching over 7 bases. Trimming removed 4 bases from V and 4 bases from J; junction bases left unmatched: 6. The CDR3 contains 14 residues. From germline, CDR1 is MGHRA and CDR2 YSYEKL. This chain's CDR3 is CASSPDREGYGYTF. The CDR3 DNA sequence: TGCGCCAGCAGCCCCGACAGGGAGGGCTATGGCTACACCTTC.

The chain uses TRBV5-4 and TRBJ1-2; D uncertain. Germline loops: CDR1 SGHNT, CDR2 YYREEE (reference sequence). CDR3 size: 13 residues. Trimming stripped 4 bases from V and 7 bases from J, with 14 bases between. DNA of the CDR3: TGTGCCAGCAGCGCCCTTGAGATTTTTGGCTACACCTTC. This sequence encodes CASSALEIFGYTF.

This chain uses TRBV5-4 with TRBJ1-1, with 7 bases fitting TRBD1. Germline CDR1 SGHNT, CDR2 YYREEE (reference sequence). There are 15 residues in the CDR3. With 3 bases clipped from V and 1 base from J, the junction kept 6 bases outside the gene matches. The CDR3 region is CASSSPTGRNTEAFF. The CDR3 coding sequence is TGTGCCAGCAGCTCACCGACAGGGAGGAACACTGAAGCTTTCTTT.

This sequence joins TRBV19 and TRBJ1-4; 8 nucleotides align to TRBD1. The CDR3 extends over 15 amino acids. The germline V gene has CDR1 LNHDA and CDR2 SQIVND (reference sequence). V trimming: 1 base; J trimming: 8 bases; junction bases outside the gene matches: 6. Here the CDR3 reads CASSIVATGGEKLFF. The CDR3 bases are TGTGCCAGTAGTATAGTGGCCACAGGGGGGGAAAAACTGTTTTTT.

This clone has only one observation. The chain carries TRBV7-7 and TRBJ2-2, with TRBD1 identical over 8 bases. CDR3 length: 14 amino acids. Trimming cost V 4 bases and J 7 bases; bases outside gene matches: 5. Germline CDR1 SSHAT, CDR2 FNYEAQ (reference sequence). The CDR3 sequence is CASSSDRAGGELFF. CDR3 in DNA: TGTGCCAGCAGCTCGGACAGGGCGGGCGGGGAGCTGTTTTTT. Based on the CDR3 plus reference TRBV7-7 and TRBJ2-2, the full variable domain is GAGVSQSPRYKVTKRGQDVTLRCDPISSHATLYWYQQALGQGPEFLTYFNYEAQPDKSGLPSDRFSAERPEGSISTLTIQRTEQRDSAMYRCASSSDRAGGELFFGEGSRLTVL.